This T cell receptor beta chain was retrieved from a study of T cell responses to AZD1222 COVID-19 vaccine. Study-level points and caveats: The CD4 TCRs associated with vaccination extended across spike and predominated at 160-218 and 743-854. Sampled repertoires all dated from after the peak T cell response. Recipients of AZD1222 seropositive at baseline numbered only 5 to 7. Targets within unmutated variant regions were reportedly found for nearly half of spike-specific TCRs.

Germline CDR1 is LNHDA and CDR2 is SQIVND (reference sequence). The CDR3 loop spans 18 amino acids. The V end lost 6 bases, the J end lost 3 bases, and 24 bases lay between the germline ends. This clone came up a few times. The antigen remains unidentified. Using immunoSEQ multiplex PCR, the repertoire was profiled, and TCRdb retains in-frame clones only, with some absent. The table lists 97,000 or so clones, roughly 83% of them singletons, with approximately 15% in the top ten. The V gene is TRBV19, the J gene TRBJ1-5; possibly TRBD1 for D (5 bases). The receptor was isolated from an adult in good health. The source was peripheral blood, collected on day 0 of AZD1222 vaccination. The CDR3 sequence: CASSKRAGSTAPNQPQHF. CDR3 sequence (DNA): TGTGCCAGTAGCAAACGGGCAGGGAGTACGGCCCCCAATCAGCCCCAGCATTTT. The variable domain in full, with the rest retrieved from reference TRBV19 and TRBJ1-5, is DGGITQSPKYLFRKEGQNVTLSCEQNLNHDAMYWYRQDPGQGLRLIYYSQIVNDFQKGDIAEGYSVSREKKESFPLTVTSAQKNPTAFYLCASSKRAGSTAPNQPQHFGDGTRLSIL.